Listed below are T cell receptor beta chains from one sample, sequenced in a study of post-analysis software for immune sequencing data. TCRdb re-called the PCR reads through MiXCR, storing one row per CDR3 protein. The sample consists of under 900,000 distinct CDR3 sequences, roughly 50% of them appearing once. Sequenced sample: blood. These receptor sequences come from a girl under 18 with multiple sclerosis. The CDR3 runs from the conserved cysteine through the conserved F or W. D genes are given only for firm matches. Expanded clones are given a class, and other clones once, few, many or no size at all.

.	TRBD2	TRBV2	TRBJ2-2	TGTGCCAGCACTAGGGGACTAGCGGTTAACACCGGGGAGCTGTTTTTT	CASTRGLAVNTGELFF
few	.	TRBV7-9	TRBJ2-7	TGTGCCAGCAGCTCAAGCGTTCAGGGGGAGGACTACGAGCAGTACTTC	CASSSSVQGEDYEQYF
.	TRBD1	TRBV30	TRBJ2-1	TGTGCCTGGAGACAGGGGGGATACAATGAGCAGTTCTTC	CAWRQGGYNEQFF
few	.	TRBV29-1	TRBJ2-1	TGCAGCGTTGAAAGGGACTCTTCCAATGAGCAGTTCTTC	CSVERDSSNEQFF
.	TRBD2	TRBV29-1	TRBJ2-5	TGCAGCGTTGAATTACTAGCGGGGACAAAAGAGACCCAGTACTTC	CSVELLAGTKETQYF
.	.	TRBV12-3/TRBV12-4	TRBJ2-6	TGTGCCAGCAGTTTATCCCGCTCTGGGGCCAACGTCCTGACTTTC	CASSLSRSGANVLTF
.	.	TRBV10-3	TRBJ2-3	TGTGCCATCGGTGGATTTTCTAGCACAGATACGCAGTATTTT	CAIGGFSSTDTQYF
.	.	TRBV20-1	TRBJ2-7	TGCAGTGCTAGAGATCATAGGACCCACTACGAGCAGTACTTC	CSARDHRTHYEQYF
few	.	TRBV5-1	TRBJ1-2	TGCGCCAGCAGCTTAACTTCGGGGGATTATGGCTACACCTTC	CASSLTSGDYGYTF
many	TRBD2	TRBV7-2	TRBJ2-7	TGTGCCAGCAGCTTAGTCGCGGGGGGTGCCTACGAGCAGTACTTC	CASSLVAGGAYEQYF
.	.	TRBV29-1	TRBJ2-2	TGCAGCGTACGGACGGCCACTAACACCGGGGAGCGGTTTTTT	CSVRTATNTGERFF
.	TRBD1	TRBV6-5	TRBJ2-1	TGTGCCAGCAGTTACTTAAGGACAGGGTTGGGCTGGGAGCAGTTCTTC	CASSYLRTGLGWEQFF
.	TRBD2	TRBV5-1	TRBJ2-7	TGCGCCAGCAGCTTGGGAAGGACTAGCGGGGGTGGGGAGCAGTACTTC	CASSLGRTSGGGEQYF
.	.	TRBV29-1	TRBJ1-4	TGCAGCGTTTTAACTAATGAAAAACTGTTTTTT	CSVLTNEKLFF
few	.	TRBV5-1	TRBJ2-7	TGCGCCAGCAGCCTGACCACGATGTCCTACGAGCAGTACTTC	CASSLTTMSYEQYF
.	.	TRBV6-1	TRBJ1-5	TGTGCCAGCAGTGAAGGAGACGCCTTTGTCGCGGGGCAGCCCCAGCATTTT	CASSEGDAFVAGQPQHF
.	TRBD2	TRBV3-1	TRBJ2-7	TGTGCCAGCAGCCATCGTTCGGGACTAGCACCCTACGAGCAGTACTTC	CASSHRSGLAPYEQYF
.	.	TRBV5-4	TRBJ2-5	TGTGCCAGCAGCTCCCGGGGCGATGAAGGGACCCAGTACTTC	CASSSRGDEGTQYF
.	TRBD1	TRBV20-1	TRBJ2-5	TGCAGTGCTAGAGTCAGGACAGGGGGACAAGAGACCCAGTACTTC	CSARVRTGGQETQYF
.	TRBD1	TRBV20-1	TRBJ2-3	TGCAGTGCTAGATCGGGGGGACAGGGAAGCACAGATACGCAGTATTTT	CSARSGGQGSTDTQYF
few	.	TRBV12-3/TRBV12-4	TRBJ1-2	TGTGCCAGCTGGGGGGTTTCGGATGGCTACACCTTC	CASWGVSDGYTF
.	TRBD1	TRBV29-1	TRBJ1-2	TGCAGCGTTACCGGGACAGGGTTATATGGCTACACCTTC	CSVTGTGLYGYTF
once	TRBD2	TRBV5-1	TRBJ2-3	TGCGCCAGCAGCTGGGGGACTAGCGGGTTCACAGATACGCAGTATTTT	CASSWGTSGFTDTQYF